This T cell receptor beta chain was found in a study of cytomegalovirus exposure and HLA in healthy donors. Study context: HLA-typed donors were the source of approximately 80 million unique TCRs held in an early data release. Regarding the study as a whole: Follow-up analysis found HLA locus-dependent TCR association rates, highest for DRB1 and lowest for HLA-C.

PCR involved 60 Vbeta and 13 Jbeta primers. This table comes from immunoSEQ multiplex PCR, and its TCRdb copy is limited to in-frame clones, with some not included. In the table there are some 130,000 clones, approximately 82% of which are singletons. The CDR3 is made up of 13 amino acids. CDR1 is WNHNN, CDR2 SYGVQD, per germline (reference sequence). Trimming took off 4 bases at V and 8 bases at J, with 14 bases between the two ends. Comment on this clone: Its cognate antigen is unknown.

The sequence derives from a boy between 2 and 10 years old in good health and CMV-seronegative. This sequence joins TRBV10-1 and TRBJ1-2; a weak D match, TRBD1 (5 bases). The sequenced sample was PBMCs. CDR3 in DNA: TGCGCCAGCAGTGGGGGGGATCGAAAAGGCTACACCTTC. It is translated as CASSGGDRKGYTF.